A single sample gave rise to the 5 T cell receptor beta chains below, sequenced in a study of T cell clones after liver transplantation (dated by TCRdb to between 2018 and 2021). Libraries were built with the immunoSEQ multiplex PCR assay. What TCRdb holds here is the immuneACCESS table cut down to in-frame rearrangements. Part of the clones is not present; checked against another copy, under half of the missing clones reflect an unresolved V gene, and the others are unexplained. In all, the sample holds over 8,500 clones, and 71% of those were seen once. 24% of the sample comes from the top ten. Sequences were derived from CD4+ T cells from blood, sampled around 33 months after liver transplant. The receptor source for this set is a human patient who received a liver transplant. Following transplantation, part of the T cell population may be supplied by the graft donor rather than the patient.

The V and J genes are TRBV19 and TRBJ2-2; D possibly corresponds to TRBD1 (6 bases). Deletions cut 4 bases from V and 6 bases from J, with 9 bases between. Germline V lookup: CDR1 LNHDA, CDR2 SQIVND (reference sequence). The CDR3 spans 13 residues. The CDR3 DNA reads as TGTGCCAGTAGTACCTCAGGGGCCGGGGAGCTGTTTTTT. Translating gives CASSTSGAGELFF.

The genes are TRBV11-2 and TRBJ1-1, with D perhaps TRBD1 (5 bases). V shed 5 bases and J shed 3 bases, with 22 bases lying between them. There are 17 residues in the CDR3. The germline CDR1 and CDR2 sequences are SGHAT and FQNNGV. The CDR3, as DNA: TGTGCCAGCAGCGGCCTTGGGCAGGGAAAAGGGTACACTGAAGCTTTCTTT. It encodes CASSGLGQGKGYTEAFF. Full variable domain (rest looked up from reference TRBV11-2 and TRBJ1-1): EAGVAQSPRYKIIEKRQSVAFWCNPISGHATLYWYQQILGQGPKLLIQFQNNGVVDDSQLPKDRFSAERLKGVDSTLKIQPAKLEDSAVYLCASSGLGQGKGYTEAFFGQGTRLTVV.

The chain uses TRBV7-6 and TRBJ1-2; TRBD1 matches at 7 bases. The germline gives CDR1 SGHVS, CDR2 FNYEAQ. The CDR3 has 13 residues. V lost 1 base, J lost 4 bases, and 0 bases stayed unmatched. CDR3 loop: CASSLDRGYGYTF. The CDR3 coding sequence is TGTGCCAGCAGCTTAGACAGGGGCTATGGCTACACCTTC.

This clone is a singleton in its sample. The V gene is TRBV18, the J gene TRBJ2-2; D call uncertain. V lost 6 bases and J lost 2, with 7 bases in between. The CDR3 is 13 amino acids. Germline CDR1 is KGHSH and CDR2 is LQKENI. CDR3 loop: CASSAGNTGELFF. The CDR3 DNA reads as TGTGCCAGCTCCGCAGGAAACACCGGGGAGCTGTTTTTT. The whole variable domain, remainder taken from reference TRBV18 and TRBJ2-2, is NAGVMQNPRHLVRRRGQEARLRCSPMKGHSHVYWYRQLPEEGLKFMVYLQKENIIDESGMPKERFSAEFPKEGPSILRIQQVVRGDSAAYFCASSAGNTGELFFGEGSRLTVL.

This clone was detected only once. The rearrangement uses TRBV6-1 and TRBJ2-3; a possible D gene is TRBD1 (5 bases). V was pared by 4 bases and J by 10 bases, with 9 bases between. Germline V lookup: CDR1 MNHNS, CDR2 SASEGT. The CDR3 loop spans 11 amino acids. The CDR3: CASSAQDPQYF. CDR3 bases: TGTGCCAGCAGTGCACAGGATCCGCAGTATTTT.